The 26 T cell receptor beta chains below all came from one sample that was sequenced in a study of T cells in localized non-small cell lung cancer. Sequencing used immunoSEQ multiplex PCR; TCRdb keeps in-frame clones, though not all of them. The sample holds 2,000 to 2,500 clones, about 24% seen once. The sample consisted of normal lung tissue next to the tumor, taken before any cancer treatment. The source of these receptors is a woman aged 35-75 years with stage I lung adenocarcinoma.

This clone appeared a few times. The rearrangement uses TRBV6-8 and TRBJ1-2; TRBD1 is a possible D gene (6 bases). The germline V gene has CDR1 MNHGY and CDR2 SAAAGT. There are 15 residues in the CDR3. V was clipped by 5 bases and J by 5 bases, with 18 bases between them. The CDR3 spells CASSQRGGLRYGYTF. The CDR3, as DNA: TGTGCCAGCAGTCAAAGGGGGGGGCTTCGGTATGGCTACACCTTC.

This clone is termed medium-sized. The chain has TRBV6-8 and TRBJ2-5, with 9 bases identical to TRBD2. CDR1 is MNHGY and CDR2 is SAAAGT in the germline V gene. The V gene end was trimmed by 5 bases and the J gene end by 5 bases; junction bases not matched to a gene: 0. The CDR3 contains 12 residues. The CDR3: CASSSGGETQYF. For the CDR3, the DNA is TGTGCCAGCAGTAGCGGGGGGGAGACCCAGTACTTC.

This clone was found a few times. The chain has TRBV11-3 and TRBJ2-7; TRBD1 matches 8 bases. The CDR3 loop spans 15 amino acids. Germline V gives CDR1 SGHNT, CDR2 YENEEA. The junction had 10 bases not matched to a gene; V was cut back by 4 bases and J by 5 bases. For the CDR3, the DNA is TGTGCCAGCAGCTCGAACGGACAGGGTTTACACGAGCAGTACTTC. This codes for CASSSNGQGLHEQYF.

By share, this clone ranks as large. V is TRBV6-8 and J is TRBJ2-7, with 9 bases fitting TRBD1. In germline, CDR1 is MNHGY, CDR2 SAAAGT. V was pared by 5 bases and J by 1 base, with 6 bases of the junction left unmatched. The CDR3 has 15 amino acids. CDR3 protein: CASSQPGQGSYEQYF. Written as DNA, the CDR3 is TGTGCCAGCAGTCAACCGGGACAGGGATCCTACGAGCAGTACTTC.

V is TRBV29-1 and J is TRBJ2-3, with D perhaps TRBD1 (6 bases). V lost 5 bases and J 4 bases, leaving 10 bases between the germline ends. The germline gives CDR1 SQVTM, CDR2 ANQGSEA. The length of the CDR3 is 12 residues. DNA for the CDR3: TGCAGCGTTAAAACAGGGTCAGATACGCAGTATTTT. Its protein is CSVKTGSDTQYF.

By proportion, this clone is medium-sized. V and J are TRBV9 and TRBJ2-3; the match to TRBD2 covers 9 bases. The CDR3 extends over 18 amino acids. CDR1 is SGDLS and CDR2 is YYNGEE in the germline V gene. Trimming took 0 bases from V and 2 from J; bases not matched to a gene: 10. This CDR3 reads CASSVEVGSGGPTDTQYF. CDR3 bases: TGTGCCAGCAGCGTAGAGGTCGGTAGCGGGGGTCCCACAGATACGCAGTATTTT. The variable domain in full, completed from reference TRBV9 and TRBJ2-3, reads DSGVTQTPKHLITATGQRVTLRCSPRSGDLSVYWYQQSLDQGLQFLIQYYNGEERAKGNILERFSAQQFPDLHSELNLSSLELGDSALYFCASSVEVGSGGPTDTQYFGPGTRLTVL.

The J gene is TRBJ2-5, the V gene TRBV11-3; D uncertain. Deletions cut 2 bases from V and 5 bases from J, with 12 bases between. Looked up from germline, CDR1 is SGHNT and CDR2 is YENEEA. This CDR3 region has 14 residues. The CDR3 nucleotides are TGTGCCAGCAGCTTACCATCTTCCCGGGAGACCCAGTACTTC. Translated, it gives CASSLPSSRETQYF.

This chain uses TRBV11-3 with TRBJ1-5; D perhaps matches TRBD1 (6 bases). Trimming removed 7 bases at V and 0 bases at J, with 13 bases between. Germline assignment: CDR1 SGHNT and CDR2 YENEEA. The CDR3 is 15 residues long. The CDR3 DNA follows: TGTGCCAGCAATAAAAGGGGGGATAGCAATCAGCCCCAGCATTTT. It encodes CASNKRGDSNQPQHF.

This rearrangement joins TRBV27 to TRBJ2-3; D may correspond to TRBD1 or TRBD2 (5 bases each). The CDR3 consists of 14 residues. The V gene's germline CDR1 is MNHEY and CDR2 SMNVEV (reference sequence). V lost 11 bases to trimming and J lost 4 bases, with 19 bases between them. The CDR3 coding sequence is TGTGCCTCCCCGGGGTCCCGGGGCCCAGATACGCAGTATTTT. Translated, it gives CASPGSRGPDTQYF.

This clone was seen a handful of times. The gene calls are TRBV12-5 and TRBJ2-5, with D tentatively TRBD2 (5 bases). The V gene's germline CDR1 is LGHNT and CDR2 FRNRAP. The CDR3 length is 14 residues. The CDR3 spells CASSFSGGLETQYF. For the CDR3, the DNA is TGTGCCAGCTCCTTCTCTGGAGGATTGGAGACCCAGTACTTC. Based on the CDR3 plus reference TRBV12-5 and TRBJ2-5, the full variable domain is DARVTQTPRHKVTEMGQEVTMRCQPILGHNTVFWYRQTMMQGLELLAYFRNRAPLDDSGMPKDRFSAEMPDATLATLKIQPSEPRDSAVYFCASSFSGGLETQYFGPGTRLLVL.

To note about this clone: Germline is not matched at one junction end, which may reflect a read error. The V and J genes are TRBV19 and TRBJ1-6; 9 bases line up with TRBD1. The V gene's germline CDR1 is LNHDA and CDR2 SQIVND (reference sequence). The CDR3 consists of 13 residues. The CDR3 sequence is CASTGTGNSPLHF. Written as DNA, the CDR3 is TGTGCGAGTACCGGGACAGGGAATTCACCCCTCCACTTT. The complete variable domain, with remaining parts taken from reference TRBV19 and TRBJ1-6, reads DGGITQSPKYLFRKEGQNVTLSCEQNLNHDAMYWYRQDPGQGLRLIYYSQIVNDFQKGDIAEGYSVSREKKESFPLTVTSAQKNPTAFYLCASTGTGNSPLHFGNGTRLTVT.

The genes are TRBV11-3 and TRBJ1-5; the match to TRBD1 covers 9 bases. J lost 7 bases, V lost 5 bases, and 9 bases had no gene match. The V gene's germline CDR1 is SGHNT and CDR2 YENEEA. The CDR3 is made up of 15 amino acids. As DNA, the CDR3 is TGTGCCAGCAGCACACGCGGGACAGGGAACCAGCCCCAGCATTTT. Translated, it gives CASSTRGTGNQPQHF.

The J gene is TRBJ2-1, the V gene TRBV14; D may match TRBD1 or TRBD2 (5 bases each). Per germline, CDR1 SGHDN and CDR2 FVKESK. The CDR3 runs to 15 residues. Trimming took 4 bases from V and 9 from J, leaving 19 bases between them. The CDR3: CASSPPGPSSGEQFF. CDR3 sequence (DNA): TGTGCCAGCAGCCCTCCGGGACCATCCTCTGGTGAGCAGTTCTTC. The full variable domain, with the rest looked up from reference TRBV14 and TRBJ2-1, is EAGVTQFPSHSVIEKGQTVTLRCDPISGHDNLYWYRRVMGKEIKFLLHFVKESKQDESGMPNNRFLAERTGGTYSTLKVQPAELEDSGVYFCASSPPGPSSGEQFFGPGTRLTVL.

The chain is built from TRBV7-7 and TRBJ2-2; 7 bases are shared with TRBD2. The germline V gene encodes CDR1 SSHAT and CDR2 FNYEAQ (reference sequence). V was clipped by 2 bases and J by 1 base; unmatched bases: 1. The CDR3 loop spans 15 amino acids. CDR3 amino acids: CASSLSGGNTGELFF. The CDR3, as DNA: TGTGCCAGCAGCTTATCGGGGGGGAACACCGGGGAGCTGTTTTTT.

The V and J genes are TRBV7-5 and TRBJ1-4; TRBD1, the D gene given by the table, was not confirmed from the DNA. TRBV7-5 is given as a pseudogene. The CDR3 has 19 residues. This CDR3 is CVRSLPDHTGYPTNEKLFF. The DNA of the CDR3 is TGTGTCAGAAGCCTCCCCGATCATACAGGGTACCCAACTAATGAAAAACTGTTTTTT.

This clone was recorded only once. The rearrangement joins TRBV23-1 to TRBJ1-4, with D perhaps matching TRBD1 (5 bases). TRBV23-1 is an ORF for which the function is uncertain. The CDR3 spans 16 residues. Trimming took 4 bases from V and 3 from J, leaving 15 bases between them. The CDR3 loop is CASSPRPGDSNEKLFF. CDR3 nucleotide sequence: TGCGCCAGCAGTCCAAGACCGGGGGATTCTAATGAAAAACTGTTTTTT.

This chain joins TRBV7-7 and TRBJ2-3, with D perhaps matching TRBD2 (6 bases). Trimming took 2 bases from V and 1 from J, leaving 10 bases between them. Germline assignment: CDR1 SSHAT and CDR2 FNYEAQ (reference sequence). The CDR3 length is 15 residues. CDR3 DNA sequence: TGTGCCAGCAGCTTAAATCCTAGCGGCACAGATACGCAGTATTTT. Protein: CASSLNPSGTDTQYF.

The rearrangement uses TRBV10-2 and TRBJ1-1; D is ambiguous. With 0 bases removed from V and 1 base from J, the gap between germline ends came to 9 bases. CDR1 and CDR2 (germline): WSHSY, SAAADI. There are 15 residues in the CDR3. This CDR3 reads CASSESETQNTEAFF. For the CDR3, the DNA is TGCGCCAGCAGTGAGTCAGAAACTCAGAACACTGAAGCTTTCTTT.

This clone was seen just once. The V gene is TRBV18, the J gene TRBJ1-5; 8 bases fit TRBD1. This CDR3 region has 15 residues. CDR1 is KGHSH, CDR2 LQKENI, per germline. Trimming took 5 bases from V and 3 from J; bases not matched to a gene: 6. The CDR3 protein is CASSTTGGFNQPQHF. DNA of the CDR3: TGTGCCAGCTCAACCACAGGGGGTTTCAATCAGCCCCAGCATTTT.

This clone is termed large (0.1 to 1%). The chain has TRBV6-8 and TRBJ1-4; 11 bases are shared with TRBD1. CDR1 and CDR2 from the germline V gene are MNHGY and SAAAGT. The CDR3 sequence is 13 residues long. J gave up 12 bases and V 5 bases, and 5 bases lay outside the gene matches. The CDR3 coding sequence is TGTGCCAGCAGTAACCGGGACAGGGGGGAACTGTTTTTT. It specifies CASSNRDRGELFF.

The rearrangement links TRBV14 to TRBJ2-5; 14 bases map to TRBD2. Germline CDR1 SGHDN, CDR2 FVKESK. Germline trimming cut 4 bases from V and 5 bases from J; bases unmatched to any gene: 6. This CDR3 region has 16 residues. CDR3 sequence: CASSLRLAGGFETQYF. The CDR3, as DNA: TGTGCCAGCAGCCTTCGACTAGCGGGGGGGTTCGAGACCCAGTACTTC.

The chain combines TRBV29-1 with TRBJ1-2; D is unclear. V dropped 0 bases and J dropped 5 bases, with 16 bases sitting between them. From germline, CDR1 is SQVTM and CDR2 ANQGSEA. This CDR3 has 15 amino acids. DNA of the CDR3: TGCAGCGTTGAAGAAGATGAGGGATTAGGATATGGCTACACCTTC. Translating it yields CSVEEDEGLGYGYTF.

This chain uses TRBV19 with TRBJ1-6; no clear D gene. The CDR3 is made up of 14 amino acids. The V gene lost 5 bases and the J gene lost 8 bases, with 13 bases spanning the gap. CDR1 is LNHDA and CDR2 is SQIVND in the germline V gene (reference sequence). CDR3 bases: TGTGCCAGTAGTTCCCGGGCCTCCTATTCACCCCTCCACTTT. Translating gives CASSSRASYSPLHF.

The chain recombines TRBV10-3 with TRBJ2-5, with 7 positions matching TRBD1. Trimming at V came to 2 bases and at J to 2 bases, leaving 2 bases not matched to a gene. The CDR3 has 14 residues. Germline V CDR1 and CDR2: ENHRY, SYGVKD. CDR3 nucleotides: TGTGCCATCAGTGAGATCAGGGGGCAAGAGACCCAGTACTTC. Its translation is CAISEIRGQETQYF.

The chain couples TRBV5-1 to TRBJ2-2; 8 nucleotides match TRBD1. V lost 1 base to trimming and J lost 4 bases; unmatched junction nucleotides: 6. The CDR3 is 16 residues long. CDR1 and CDR2 (germline): SGHRS, YFSETQ. The DNA of the CDR3 is TGCGCCAGCAGCTTGAGAGGACAGGGCTCCACCGGGGAGCTGTTTTTT. Its translation is CASSLRGQGSTGELFF.

This clone was found a few times. The DNA of the CDR3 is TGTGCCGCTGGGACAGACAATCAGCCCCAGCATTTT. Translation: CAAGTDNQPQHF. The V and J genes are TRBV6-8 and TRBJ1-5; 7 bases map to TRBD1. V shed 11 bases and J 3 bases; nucleotides not matched to a gene: 4. The CDR3 is made up of 12 amino acids. Germline CDR1 MNHGY, CDR2 SAAAGT.